Following are 26 T cell receptor beta chains from one sample sequenced in a study of blood T cells in healthy people across ages. For the second PCR, which ran for about 7 to 11 cycles, a sample-barcoded 5' primer and a J-beta primer mix were used. Via MiXCR, TCRdb re-called the 5' RACE reads, giving one row per CDR3 protein. The repertoire holds more than 1,000,000 distinct CDR3 sequences, with around 25% as singletons. These same records also appear under a second study, on T cells of mothers and their children.

Material: blood. All receptors derive from a girl aged 2-10 years in good health.

This chain uses TRBV6-5 with TRBJ1-5; no definite D call. The CDR3 is 13 residues long. The germline V and J ends were trimmed by 6 bases and 5 bases, with 11 bases remaining between them. The V gene's germline CDR1 is MNHEY and CDR2 SVGAGI. This chain's CDR3 is CASSDDGDQPQHF. The CDR3 nucleotides are TGTGCCAGCAGCGACGACGGAGATCAGCCCCAGCATTTT.

This clonotype was seen only a few times. The chain carries TRBV9 and TRBJ2-5; maybe TRBD2 (6 bases). The CDR3 covers 16 residues. Germline V gene data show CDR1 as SGDLS and CDR2 as YYNGEE. The germline V and J ends were trimmed by 4 bases and 2 bases, with 18 bases remaining between them. The CDR3 here is CASSPGRPVSQETQYF. The CDR3 nucleotides read TGTGCCAGCAGCCCAGGGAGGCCCGTTAGTCAAGAGACCCAGTACTTC.

A few counts support this clonotype. The chain has TRBV12-3 or TRBV12-4 and TRBJ2-5, with 8 bases lining up with TRBD1. CDR3 length equals 16 residues. J was trimmed by 5 bases and V by 3 bases; bases with no gene match: 11. This CDR3 is CASSFGDRGSRETQYF. The CDR3 DNA reads as TGTGCCAGCAGTTTCGGAGACAGGGGTTCGCGGGAGACCCAGTACTTC.

The chain joins TRBV10-1 to TRBJ2-7; 8 bases agree with TRBD1. V was pared by 6 bases and J by 0 bases, with 7 bases of the junction left unmatched. The CDR3 loop spans 15 amino acids. Germline V gives CDR1 WNHNN, CDR2 SYGVQD (reference sequence). The CDR3 sequence is CASSAGQGNSYEQYF. Written as DNA, the CDR3 is TGCGCCAGCAGCGCCGGACAGGGAAACTCCTACGAGCAGTACTTC.

This clonotype was counted a few times. The chain carries TRBV12-3 or TRBV12-4 and TRBJ1-3; tentative D call: TRBD1 (6 bases). The CDR3 has 16 residues. V was pared by 2 bases and J by 0 bases, with 11 bases between. CDR3 nucleotide sequence: TGTGCCAGCAGTTTAAGTGGCAGGGGCTCTGGAAACACCATATATTTT. As protein: CASSLSGRGSGNTIYF.

V gene TRBV11-2 combines with J gene TRBJ1-6; TRBD1 might be the D (5 bases). The CDR3 sequence is 16 residues long. The V end lost 4 bases, the J end lost 6 bases, and 16 bases lay between the germline ends. CDR1 and CDR2 (germline): SGHAT, FQNNGV. The CDR3 spells CASSSPWGDFNSPLHF. The CDR3 DNA is TGTGCCAGCAGCTCCCCATGGGGGGACTTTAATTCACCCCTCCACTTT.

The gene calls are TRBV18 and TRBJ1-5; 8 nucleotides align to TRBD1. The CDR3 runs to 17 residues. Germline CDR1 and CDR2: KGHSH and LQKENI. J gave up 4 bases and V 4 bases, and 12 bases lay outside the gene matches. CDR3 DNA sequence: TGTGCCAGCTCACTGGACAGGGCAGGAGTAAGAAATCAGCCCCAGCATTTT. Translated, it gives CASSLDRAGVRNQPQHF.

This rearrangement joins TRBV20-1 to TRBJ2-1; 7 bases match TRBD2. CDR1 is DFQATT and CDR2 is SNEGSKA in the germline V gene (reference sequence). With V trimmed by 4 bases and J by 10 bases, 7 bases remained unmatched. The CDR3 consists of 12 residues. The CDR3 DNA is TGCAGTGCTATGACTAGCTGGGTCGAGCAGTTCTTC. It translates to CSAMTSWVEQFF.

The chain couples TRBV12-3 or TRBV12-4 to TRBJ1-2; perhaps TRBD1 as D (5 bases). The CDR3 consists of 14 residues. The V end was cut by 6 bases, the J end by 1 base, with 12 bases between. CDR3 DNA: TGTGCCAGCAGCCCCCGACAGATTAACTATGGCTACACCTTC. The encoded protein is CASSPRQINYGYTF.

The rearrangement links TRBV4-2 to TRBJ2-1; D is uncertain. The CDR3 loop spans 11 amino acids. Trimming left V 8 bases short and J 8 bases short, with 10 bases between. CDR1 LGHNA and CDR2 YNFKEQ come from the germline V gene. This CDR3 reads CASGPLDEQFF. Here the CDR3 DNA reads TGTGCCAGCGGGCCACTCGATGAGCAGTTCTTC.

The genes are TRBV20-1 and TRBJ2-7; D remains ambiguous. Germline V gene data show CDR1 as DFQATT and CDR2 as SNEGSKA (reference sequence). The CDR3 consists of 12 residues. The V end lost 5 bases, the J end lost 2 bases, and 10 bases lay between the germline ends. The CDR3 nucleotides are TGCAGTGCTGTCGACTTTACCTACGAGCAGTACTTC. Protein sequence: CSAVDFTYEQYF.

The chain combines TRBV20-1 with TRBJ1-1, with D possibly matching TRBD1 (6 bases). CDR1 DFQATT and CDR2 SNEGSKA come from the germline V gene (reference sequence). The CDR3 has 19 amino acids. V was pared by 1 base and J by 0 bases, with 24 bases between. In DNA, the CDR3 is TGCAGTGCTAGAGCGCCGACCGGGACATTTGACTTTATGAACACTGAAGCTTTCTTT. Its protein product is CSARAPTGTFDFMNTEAFF.

This rearrangement joins TRBV18 to TRBJ2-2; 7 bases agree with TRBD1. The CDR3 is made up of 16 amino acids. Germline CDR1 reads KGHSH; CDR2 reads LQKENI. The J segment lost 0 bases and the V segment lost 5 bases, leaving 6 bases of the junction unmatched. The CDR3 region has the DNA TGTGCCAGCTCAAAGTCCGGGACAGCGAACACCGGGGAGCTGTTTTTT. It yields the protein CASSKSGTANTGELFF.

This chain connects TRBV15 to TRBJ2-5, with TRBD1 as a possible D gene (6 bases). The DNA end lines up better with TRBJ2-7; the J call may be wrong. The length of the CDR3 is 15 residues. The germline V gene has CDR1 LNHNV and CDR2 YYDKDF (reference sequence). The CDR3 is CATSREVGTFYEQYF. Written as DNA, the CDR3 is TGTGCCACCAGCAGAGAGGTGGGGACATTCTACGAGCAGTACTTC.

J is TRBJ2-1 and V is TRBV4-2, with D possibly TRBD1 on 7 matching bases. V dropped 4 bases and J dropped 8 bases, with 15 bases sitting between them. Germline lookup yields CDR1 LGHNA and CDR2 YNFKEQ. This CDR3 has 14 residues. This CDR3 is CASSPSTGRYEQFF. CDR3 nucleotides: TGTGCCAGCAGCCCCTCGACAGGGAGGTATGAGCAGTTCTTC.

The CDR3 protein is CASTFAGGTQETQYF. The CDR3 DNA is TGTGCCAGCACGTTTGCGGGGGGAACCCAAGAGACCCAGTACTTC. The rearrangement uses TRBV6-5 and TRBJ2-5; TRBD2 matches at 8 bases. CDR1 is MNHEY and CDR2 is SVGAGI in the germline V gene. There are 15 residues in the CDR3. V was clipped by 7 bases and J by 1 base; unmatched bases: 8.

This clonotype came up a few times. The chain couples TRBV7-9 to TRBJ2-1; 7 positions match TRBD2. The germline V gene encodes CDR1 SEHNR and CDR2 FQNEAQ (reference sequence). V trimming: 5 bases; J trimming: 6 bases; junction bases outside the gene matches: 10. The CDR3 covers 15 residues. Here the CDR3 DNA reads TGTGCCAGCAGCCCTTGGGGGGAGGGCCGCAATGAGCAGTTCTTC. This sequence encodes CASSPWGEGRNEQFF.

This clonotype came up a few times. The rearrangement uses TRBV5-8 and TRBJ2-5; 10 bases agree with TRBD1. Per the germline V gene, CDR1 is SGHTS and CDR2 is YDEGEE. V was clipped by 4 bases and J by 5 bases; unmatched bases: 8. This CDR3 has 15 residues. CDR3 nucleotides: TGTGCCAGCAGCCAACGGGACAGGGGCCGTGAGACCCAGTACTTC. Amino acid sequence: CASSQRDRGRETQYF.

V and J are TRBV28 and TRBJ2-1; 10 bases line up with TRBD2. Germline loops: CDR1 MDHEN, CDR2 SYDVKM. The CDR3 length is 15 residues. V lost 10 bases and J lost 5; bases outside the gene matches: 11. The CDR3 sequence is CATASVGLADNEQFF. In DNA form, the CDR3 reads TGTGCCACCGCCTCAGTTGGACTAGCGGACAATGAGCAGTTCTTC.

In this sample, this clonotype turned up a few times. The chain links TRBV7-9 to TRBJ2-3, with 10 bases identical to TRBD2. Germline lookup yields CDR1 SEHNR and CDR2 FQNEAQ (reference sequence). The CDR3 extends over 19 amino acids. Trimming cost V 5 bases and J 1 base; bases outside gene matches: 15. The CDR3 sequence: CASSPLNPLTSGGTDTQYF. The CDR3 nucleotides are TGTGCCAGCAGCCCATTAAACCCCCTTACTAGCGGGGGCACAGATACGCAGTATTTT.

The rearrangement joins TRBV4-3 to TRBJ2-1; 7 nucleotides match TRBD1. The J call is uncertain, as TRBJ2-7 better fits the DNA end. Looked up from germline, CDR1 is LGHNA and CDR2 is YSLEER. The CDR3 runs to 14 residues. The CDR3 bases are TGCGCCAGCAGCGCCGCGACAGGGCGGTACGAGCAGTACTTC. Its translation is CASSAATGRYEQYF.

This chain joins TRBV7-8 and TRBJ2-5; 12 bases are a match to TRBD2. The length of the CDR3 is 16 residues. Germline V CDR1 and CDR2: SGHVS, FQNEAQ. V trimming: 3 bases; J trimming: 5 bases; junction bases outside the gene matches: 7. The CDR3 protein is CASSFLAGGPGETQYF. The DNA for the CDR3 is TGTGCCAGCAGCTTCCTAGCGGGGGGGCCAGGGGAGACCCAGTACTTC. The full variable domain, in which reference TRBV7-8 and TRBJ2-5 provide the parts outside the CDR3, is GAGVSQSPRYKVAKRGQDVALRCDPISGHVSLFWYQQALGQGPEFLTYFQNEAQLDKSGLPSDRFFAERPEGSVSTLKIQRTQQEDSAVYLCASSFLAGGPGETQYFGPGTRLLVL.

The V and J genes are TRBV7-9 and TRBJ2-5; D ambiguous. The germline V gene encodes CDR1 SEHNR and CDR2 FQNEAQ (reference sequence). This CDR3 has 16 residues. V dropped 6 bases and J dropped 4 bases, with 21 bases sitting between them. DNA of the CDR3: TGTGCCAGCAGTCGCGTTCCCCTCAGCATATTAGAGACCCAGTACTTC. It translates to CASSRVPLSILETQYF.

The J gene is TRBJ1-4, the V gene TRBV7-9, with 7 positions matching TRBD1. CDR3 length: 15 amino acids. Trimming cost V 8 bases and J 4 bases; bases outside gene matches: 10. The germline CDR1 and CDR2 sequences are SEHNR and FQNEAQ (reference sequence). The CDR3 coding sequence is TGTGCCAGCGTTAGTTTGGACAGGCTTAATGAAAAACTGTTTTTT. Its translation is CASVSLDRLNEKLFF.

The CDR3 DNA is TGCAGTGCCAGTCGGCACACTGAAGCTTTCTTT. As protein: CSASRHTEAFF. V usage is TRBV20-1 and J usage is TRBJ1-1; no reliable D call. V was clipped by 6 bases and J by 3 bases, with 8 bases between them. The CDR3 has 11 residues. CDR1 is DFQATT, CDR2 SNEGSKA, per germline (reference sequence).

A single count supports this clonotype. V usage is TRBV12-3 or TRBV12-4 and J usage is TRBJ1-5; tentative D call: TRBD1 (5 bases). The CDR3 loop spans 13 amino acids. The V end was cut by 7 bases, the J end by 13 bases, with 20 bases between. The CDR3 nucleotides are TGTGCCAGCACCCTAGCCGGGGACGTTAAACAGCATTTT. It translates to CASTLAGDVKQHF.